The clone carrying this T cell receptor beta chain was detected a few times. One entry per CDR3 protein, called by TCRdb with MiXCR from the RT-PCR reads. Here the sample spans approximately 430,000 distinct CDR3 sequences, 16% being singletons. With 3 bases clipped from V and 7 bases from J, the junction kept 16 bases outside the gene matches. The CDR3 has 17 amino acids. The V gene's germline CDR1 is SGHRS and CDR2 YFSETQ. The entry originates in a study of patients and donors after allogeneic stem cell transplantation. The source is a human donor who was either an allogeneic HSCT recipient or a stem cell or donor lymphocyte infusion donor (not recorded which). It is not recorded whose cells these are; they may come from a transplant donor. Sequencing was performed on blood, either unsorted or a sorted T cell fraction (not recorded which). The chain employs TRBV5-1 and TRBJ2-7; 10 positions agree with TRBD2. The CDR3 bases are TGCGCCAGCAGCTCTTCCCCCTTCCTAGCGGGAGCGAGTGAGCAGTACTTC. Translating gives CASSSSPFLAGASEQYF.